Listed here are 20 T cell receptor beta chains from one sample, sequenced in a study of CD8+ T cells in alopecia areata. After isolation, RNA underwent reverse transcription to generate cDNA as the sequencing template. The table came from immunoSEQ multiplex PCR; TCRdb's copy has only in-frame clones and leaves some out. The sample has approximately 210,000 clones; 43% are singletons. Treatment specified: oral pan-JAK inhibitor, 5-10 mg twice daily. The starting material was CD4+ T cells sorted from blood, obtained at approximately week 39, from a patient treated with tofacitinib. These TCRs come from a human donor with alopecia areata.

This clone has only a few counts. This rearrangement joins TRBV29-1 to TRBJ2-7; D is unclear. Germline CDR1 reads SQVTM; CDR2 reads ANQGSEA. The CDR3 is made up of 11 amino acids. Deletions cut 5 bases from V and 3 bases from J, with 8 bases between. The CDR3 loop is CSVSDVYEQYF. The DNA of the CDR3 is TGCAGCGTTTCCGACGTCTACGAGCAGTACTTC.

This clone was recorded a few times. CDR3 sequence reads: CASSEKSRAGQFF. The CDR3 DNA sequence: TGTGCCAGCAGCGAAAAGTCGAGGGCAGGGCAGTTCTTC. The rearrangement uses TRBV7-2 and TRBJ2-1; a weak D match, TRBD2 (5 bases). CDR3 length equals 13 residues. V gave up 5 bases and J gave up 12 bases, with 17 bases separating them. CDR1 is SGHTA and CDR2 is FQGNSA in the germline V gene.

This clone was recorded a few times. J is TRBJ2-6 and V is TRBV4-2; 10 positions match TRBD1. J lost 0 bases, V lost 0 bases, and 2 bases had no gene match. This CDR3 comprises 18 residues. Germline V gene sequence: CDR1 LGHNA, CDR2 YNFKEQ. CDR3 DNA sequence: TGTGCCAGCAGCCAAGACCGGACAGGGGGCTCTGGGGCCAACGTCCTGACTTTC. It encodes CASSQDRTGGSGANVLTF.

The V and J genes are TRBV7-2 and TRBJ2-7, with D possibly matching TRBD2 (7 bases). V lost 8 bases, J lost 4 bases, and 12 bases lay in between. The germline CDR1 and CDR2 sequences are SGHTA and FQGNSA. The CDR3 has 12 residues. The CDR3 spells CASRGGLYEQYF. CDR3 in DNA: TGTGCCAGCCGCGGGGGCCTTTACGAGCAGTACTTC.

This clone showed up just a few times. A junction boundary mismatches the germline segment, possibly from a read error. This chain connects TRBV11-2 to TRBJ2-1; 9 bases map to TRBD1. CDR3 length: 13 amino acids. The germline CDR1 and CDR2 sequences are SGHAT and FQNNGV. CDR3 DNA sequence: TGTGCCAGCAGCCTAGATGGGACAGGGAGTCCGTTCTTC. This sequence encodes CASSLDGTGSPFF.

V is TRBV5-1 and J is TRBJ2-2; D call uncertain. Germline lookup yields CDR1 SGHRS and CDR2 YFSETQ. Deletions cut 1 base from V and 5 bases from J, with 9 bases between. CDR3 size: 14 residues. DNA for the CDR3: TGCGCCAGCAGCTTGACTTGGGGAACCGGGGAGCTGTTTTTT. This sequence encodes CASSLTWGTGELFF.

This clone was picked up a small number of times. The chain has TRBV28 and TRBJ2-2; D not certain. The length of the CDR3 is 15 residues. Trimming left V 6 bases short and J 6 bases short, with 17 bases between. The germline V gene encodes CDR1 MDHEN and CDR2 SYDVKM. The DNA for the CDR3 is TGTGCCAGCAGCCACCCTTCCTCTTGGGCCGGGGAGCTGTTTTTT. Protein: CASSHPSSWAGELFF.

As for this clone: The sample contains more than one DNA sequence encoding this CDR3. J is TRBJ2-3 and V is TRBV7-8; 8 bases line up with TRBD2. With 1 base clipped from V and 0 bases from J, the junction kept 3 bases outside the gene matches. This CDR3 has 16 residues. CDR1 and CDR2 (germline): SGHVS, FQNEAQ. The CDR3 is CASSLELAASTDTQYF. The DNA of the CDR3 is TGTGCCAGCAGCTTAGAACTAGCGGCAAGCACAGATACGCAGTATTTT.

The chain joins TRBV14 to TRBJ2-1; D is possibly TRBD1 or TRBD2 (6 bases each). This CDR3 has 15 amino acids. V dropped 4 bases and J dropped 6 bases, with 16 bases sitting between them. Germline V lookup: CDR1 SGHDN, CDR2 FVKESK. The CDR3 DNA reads TGTGCCAGCAGCCGGACCGGAGGGGGGACCAATGAGCAGTTCTTC. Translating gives CASSRTGGGTNEQFF.

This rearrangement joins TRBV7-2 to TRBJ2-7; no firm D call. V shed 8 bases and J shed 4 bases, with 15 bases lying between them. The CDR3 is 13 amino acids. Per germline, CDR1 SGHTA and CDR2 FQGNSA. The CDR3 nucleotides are TGTGCCAGCCGTTTGGGGTCCCAATACGAGCAGTACTTC. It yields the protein CASRLGSQYEQYF.

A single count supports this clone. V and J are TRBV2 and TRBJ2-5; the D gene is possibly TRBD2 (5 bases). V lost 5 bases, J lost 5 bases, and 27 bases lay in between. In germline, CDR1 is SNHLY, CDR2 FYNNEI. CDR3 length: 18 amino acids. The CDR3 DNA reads TGTGCCAGCAGTAGCCACGATAAGCCGGGGATGTCCCCGGAGACCCAGTACTTC. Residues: CASSSHDKPGMSPETQYF.

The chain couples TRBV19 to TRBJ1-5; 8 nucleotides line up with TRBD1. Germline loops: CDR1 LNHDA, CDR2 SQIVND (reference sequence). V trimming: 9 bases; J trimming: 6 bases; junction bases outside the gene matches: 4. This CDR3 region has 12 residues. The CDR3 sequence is CASYDRGQPQHF. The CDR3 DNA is TGTGCCAGCTACGACAGGGGTCAGCCCCAGCATTTT. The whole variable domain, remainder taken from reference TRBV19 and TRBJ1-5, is DGGITQSPKYLFRKEGQNVTLSCEQNLNHDAMYWYRQDPGQGLRLIYYSQIVNDFQKGDIAEGYSVSREKKESFPLTVTSAQKNPTAFYLCASYDRGQPQHFGDGTRLSIL.

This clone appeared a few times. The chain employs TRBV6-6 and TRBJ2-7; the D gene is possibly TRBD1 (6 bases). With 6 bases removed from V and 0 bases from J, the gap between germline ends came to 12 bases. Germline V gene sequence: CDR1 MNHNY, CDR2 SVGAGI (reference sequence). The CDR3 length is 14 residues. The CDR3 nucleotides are TGTGCCAGCAGGACAGGTCCTAGCTCCTACGAGCAGTACTTC. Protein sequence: CASRTGPSSYEQYF.

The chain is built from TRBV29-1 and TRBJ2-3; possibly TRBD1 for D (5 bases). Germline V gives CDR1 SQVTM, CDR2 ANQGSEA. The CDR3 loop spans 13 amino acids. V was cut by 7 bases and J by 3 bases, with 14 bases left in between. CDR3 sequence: CSAAQGGTDTQYF. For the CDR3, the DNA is TGCAGCGCCGCGCAGGGTGGGACAGATACGCAGTATTTT.

The chain's CDR3 is CAWSPPGPGAYGYTF. As DNA, the CDR3 is TGTGCCTGGAGTCCACCGGGGCCAGGGGCGTATGGCTACACCTTC. The rearrangement links TRBV30 to TRBJ1-2, with D tentatively TRBD1 (6 bases). V shed 2 bases and J shed 5 bases, with 18 bases lying between them. Germline CDR1 is GTSNPN and CDR2 is SVGIG (reference sequence). The CDR3 has 15 residues.

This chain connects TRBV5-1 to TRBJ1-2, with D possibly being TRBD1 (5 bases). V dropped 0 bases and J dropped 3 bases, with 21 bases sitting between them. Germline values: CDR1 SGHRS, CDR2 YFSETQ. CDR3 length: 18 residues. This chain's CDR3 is CASSLGPPGRASHYGYTF. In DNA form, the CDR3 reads TGCGCCAGCAGCTTGGGTCCCCCCGGCAGGGCGTCGCACTATGGCTACACCTTC.

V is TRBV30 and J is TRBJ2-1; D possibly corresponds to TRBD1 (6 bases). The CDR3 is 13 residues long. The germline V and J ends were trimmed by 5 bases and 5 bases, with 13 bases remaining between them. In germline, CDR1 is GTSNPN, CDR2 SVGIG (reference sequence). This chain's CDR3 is CAWYDRPHNEQFF. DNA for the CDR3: TGTGCCTGGTACGACAGGCCACACAATGAGCAGTTCTTC.

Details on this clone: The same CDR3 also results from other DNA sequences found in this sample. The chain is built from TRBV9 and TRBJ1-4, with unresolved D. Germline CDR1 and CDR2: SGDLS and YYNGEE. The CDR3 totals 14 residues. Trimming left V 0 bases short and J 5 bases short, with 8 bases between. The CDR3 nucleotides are TGTGCCAGCAGCGTAGCTACGGGGAATGAAAAACTGTTTTTT. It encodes CASSVATGNEKLFF.

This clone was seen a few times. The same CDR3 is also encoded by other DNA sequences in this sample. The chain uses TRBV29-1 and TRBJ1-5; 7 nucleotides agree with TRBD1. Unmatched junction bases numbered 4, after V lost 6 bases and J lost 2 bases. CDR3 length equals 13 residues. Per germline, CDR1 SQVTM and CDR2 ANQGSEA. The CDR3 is CSVGDRGNQPQHF. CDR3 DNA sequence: TGCAGCGTGGGAGACAGGGGCAATCAGCCCCAGCATTTT.

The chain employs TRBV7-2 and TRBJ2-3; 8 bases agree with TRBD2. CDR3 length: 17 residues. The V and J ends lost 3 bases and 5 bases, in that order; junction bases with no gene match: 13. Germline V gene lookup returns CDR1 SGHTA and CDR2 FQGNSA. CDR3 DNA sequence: TGTGCCAGCAGCTTGATGGCTAGCGGGCTTTCGCTAGATACGCAGTATTTT. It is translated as CASSLMASGLSLDTQYF.